The entry below describes one TCR beta chain. Its antigen is not identified. CDR1 SGHVS and CDR2 FNYEAQ come from the germline V gene. The CDR3 length is 12 residues. V lost 4 bases, J lost 5 bases, and 5 bases lay in between. The sample is drawn from a study of T cell repertoires in cytomegalovirus infection. Across the whole study: HLA-C-restricted CMV epitopes, recently identified, and well-studied HLA-B-restricted ones were used by the study. It was the public TCR beta signatures that indicated both CMV infection and matching HLA type.

In TCRdb, the reads were re-called with MiXCR into one record per CDR3 protein. Of some 700,000 distinct CDR3 sequences listed, around a third are singletons. Points from the study as a whole: Dominant in the ex vivo response were TCR beta clonotypes restricted by HLA-C and specific for CMV.

Sequenced material: cultured PBMCs, taken from culture after CMV antigen stimulation. The chain uses TRBV7-6 and TRBJ2-2; no clear D gene. The source of this sequence is a human donor in good health (CMV status not recorded). Some clones in this sample may be carry-over from other donors' samples. CDR3 sequence (DNA): TGTGCCAGCAGCTACTTTACCGGGGAGCTGTTTTTT. This encodes CASSYFTGELFF.